This is a list of T cell receptor beta chains from one sample in a study of OX40 agonist ivuxolimab in advanced cancers. Repertoires were generated with immunoSEQ multiplex PCR, while TCRdb's copy carries only in-frame clones and drops some. The sample holds around 140,000 clones, 90% to 95% seen once. The sequences come from CD4+ or CD8+ T cells sorted from blood, collected in a trial of the OX40 agonist ivuxolimab. Receptor source: an adult with an advanced solid tumor such as melanoma, head and neck, liver or kidney cancer. Each CDR3 is given with its conserved first and last residue. A D gene is named only where the DNA matches it firmly. Clone size is shown for a subset of rows, as once, few, many or a class of expanded clone.

CDR3: CASRGTGPAPQHF
DNA: TGTGCCAGCAGAGGGACGGGGCCCGCGCCCCAGCATTTT
J: TRBJ1-5
D: NA
size: NA
length: 13
V: TRBV28

CDR3: CASSLDGGITDTQYF
DNA: TGTGCCAGCAGCTTAGACGGCGGGATAACAGATACGCAGTATTTT
J: TRBJ2-3
D: NA
size: NA
length: 15
V: TRBV7-9

CDR3: CASSLQGTDTEAFF
DNA: TGCGCCAGCAGCTTGCAGGGGACGGACACTGAAGCTTTCTTT
J: TRBJ1-1
D: NA
size: NA
length: 14
V: TRBV5-1

CDR3: CASSETAKNIQYF
DNA: TGTGCCAGCAGTGAAACCGCCAAAAACATTCAGTACTTC
J: TRBJ2-4
D: NA
size: NA
length: 13
V: TRBV25-1

CDR3: CASSLANKAEQFF
DNA: TGTGCCAGCAGCCTAGCGAATAAAGCTGAGCAGTTCTTC
J: TRBJ2-1
D: NA
size: NA
length: 13
V: TRBV14

CDR3: CASSQYYPGTGQLTNEKLFF
DNA: TGTGCCAGCTCTCAATACTATCCCGGGACAGGGCAACTCACTAATGAAAAACTGTTTTTT
J: TRBJ1-4
D: TRBD1
size: NA
length: 20
V: TRBV18

CDR3: CASSLGQGPSQETQYF
DNA: TGCGCCAGCAGCTTGGGGCAGGGCCCTTCCCAAGAGACCCAGTACTTC
J: TRBJ2-5
D: NA
size: NA
length: 16
V: TRBV5-1

CDR3: CASAGQGAQQFF
DNA: TGTGCCAGCGCGGGACAGGGGGCTCAGCAGTTCTTC
J: TRBJ2-1
D: TRBD1
size: NA
length: 12
V: TRBV27

CDR3: CASSLIQGSGGNTIYF
DNA: TGTGCCAGCAGTTTAATCCAGGGGTCAGGTGGAAACACCATATATTTT
J: TRBJ1-3
D: NA
size: NA
length: 16
V: TRBV28

CDR3: CASSREFF
DNA: TGTGCCAGCAGCCGTGAGTTCTTC
J: TRBJ2-1
D: NA
size: NA
length: 8
V: TRBV7-9

CDR3: CASSITVAGHIEKLFF
DNA: TGTGCCAGCAGTATAACCGTGGCAGGGCATATTGAAAAACTGTTTTTT
J: TRBJ1-4
D: NA
size: NA
length: 16
V: TRBV28

CDR3: CASSRGGGGADEQYF
DNA: TGTGCCAGCAGCCGTGGGGGCGGGGGGGCCGACGAGCAGTACTTC
J: TRBJ2-7
D: TRBD2
size: NA
length: 15
V: TRBV7-2

CDR3: CASSVGQGNNEKLFF
DNA: TGTGCCAGCAGCGTTGGACAGGGGAACAATGAAAAACTGTTTTTT
J: TRBJ1-4
D: TRBD1
size: NA
length: 15
V: TRBV9

CDR3: CASSAGGSGKGNEQFF
DNA: TGTGCCAGCAGTGCCGGGGGTAGCGGGAAGGGAAATGAGCAGTTCTTC
J: TRBJ2-1
D: TRBD2
size: NA
length: 16
V: TRBV25-1

CDR3: CASSFTGSYEQYF
DNA: TGCGCCAGCAGCTTTACGGGTTCCTACGAGCAGTACTTC
J: TRBJ2-7
D: NA
size: once
length: 13
V: TRBV5-1

CDR3: CASSGDPFRQPQHF
DNA: TGCGCCAGCAGTGGGGATCCTTTTCGACAGCCCCAGCATTTT
J: TRBJ1-5
D: NA
size: NA
length: 14
V: TRBV10-2